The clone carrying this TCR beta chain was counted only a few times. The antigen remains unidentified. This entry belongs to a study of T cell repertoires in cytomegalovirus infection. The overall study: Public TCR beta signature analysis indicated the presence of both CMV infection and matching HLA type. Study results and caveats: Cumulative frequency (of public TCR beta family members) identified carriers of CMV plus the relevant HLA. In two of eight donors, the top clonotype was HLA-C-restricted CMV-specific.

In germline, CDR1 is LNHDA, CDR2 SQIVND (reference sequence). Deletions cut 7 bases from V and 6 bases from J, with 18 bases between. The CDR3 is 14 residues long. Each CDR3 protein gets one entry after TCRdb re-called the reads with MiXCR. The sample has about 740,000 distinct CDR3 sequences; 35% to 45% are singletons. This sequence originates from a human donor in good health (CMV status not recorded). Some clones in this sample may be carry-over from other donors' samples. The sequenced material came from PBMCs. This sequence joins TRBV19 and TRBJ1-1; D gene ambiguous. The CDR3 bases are TGTGCCAGTACAAAGTCCCGGGTTCCTTCTGAAGCTTTCTTT. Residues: CASTKSRVPSEAFF.